The table lists the clone carrying this T cell receptor beta chain with a few counts. The antigen remains unidentified. The record originates from a study of T-cell memory formation after mild COVID-19. Via MiXCR, TCRdb re-called the 5' RACE reads, giving one row per CDR3 protein. The profile shows approximately 290,000 distinct CDR3 sequences, approximately 19% of them singletons. The CDR3 spans 15 residues. Trimming took off 1 base at V and 0 bases at J, with 10 bases between the two ends. Germline V gene data show CDR1 as SGHKS and CDR2 as YYEKEE (reference sequence). Study conclusions and caveats: Day 37-peaking second-wave clones had unconfirmed SARS-CoV-2 specificity.

V is TRBV5-5 and J is TRBJ1-1; D unresolved. Sequencing used PBMCs or a T cell subset sorted from them (not recorded which). The sequence derives from a man between 18 and 35 years old who had mild COVID-19 (a few samples of this study predate the infection). Cell type and time point are not known. As DNA, the CDR3 is TGTGCCAGCAGCTTGTCGTGGCAGTTGAACACTGAAGCTTTCTTT. It translates to CASSLSWQLNTEAFF.